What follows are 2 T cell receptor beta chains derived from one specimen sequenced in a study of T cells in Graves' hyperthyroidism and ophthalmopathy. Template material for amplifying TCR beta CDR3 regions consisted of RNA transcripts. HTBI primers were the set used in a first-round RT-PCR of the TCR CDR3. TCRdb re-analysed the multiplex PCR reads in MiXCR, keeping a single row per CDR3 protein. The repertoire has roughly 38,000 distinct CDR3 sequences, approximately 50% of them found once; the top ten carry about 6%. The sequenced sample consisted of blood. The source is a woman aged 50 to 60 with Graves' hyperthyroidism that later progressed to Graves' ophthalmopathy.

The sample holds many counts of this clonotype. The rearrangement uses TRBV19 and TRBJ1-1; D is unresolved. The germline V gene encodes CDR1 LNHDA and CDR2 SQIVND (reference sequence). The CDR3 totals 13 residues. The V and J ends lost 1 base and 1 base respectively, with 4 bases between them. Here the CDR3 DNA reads TGTGCCAGTAGTATAGTCGAGAACACTGAAGCTTTCTTT. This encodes CASSIVENTEAFF.

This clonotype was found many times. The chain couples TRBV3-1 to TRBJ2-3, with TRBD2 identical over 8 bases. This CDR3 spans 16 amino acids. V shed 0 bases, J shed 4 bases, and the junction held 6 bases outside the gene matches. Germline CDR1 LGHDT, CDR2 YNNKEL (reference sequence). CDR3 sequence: CASSQEGLGYPDTQYF. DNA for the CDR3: TGTGCCAGCAGCCAAGAGGGACTAGGGTACCCAGATACGCAGTATTTT.